Listed below are T cell receptor beta chains from one sample, sequenced in a study of technical replicates of blood from a handful of donors. Only in-frame clones appear in the TCRdb table, and some are missing; sequencing was by immunoSEQ multiplex PCR. The sample records some 99,000 clones, nearly 97% being singletons. The source material was T cells isolated from PBMCs. All receptors come from a human donor in good health. Both conserved end residues are part of each CDR3. The D gene is left open where the match is weak. Clone sizes are given selectively: once, few, many, or a class where the clone is expanded.

j_call cdr3_length d_call clone_size v_call cdr3_aa cdr3_nt
TRBJ1-2 13 - - TRBV7-9 CASSLGKKSGYTF TGTGCCAGCAGCCTCGGGAAAAAAAGCGGCTACACCTTC
TRBJ2-7 14 - - TRBV4-1 CASSQGSGDYEQYF TGCGCCAGCAGCCAGGGCTCGGGAGACTACGAGCAGTACTTC
TRBJ2-7 15 TRBD1 - TRBV6-1 CAITRGGQISYEQYF TGTGCCATCACCCGAGGGGGACAGATTTCCTACGAGCAGTACTTC
TRBJ2-7 17 TRBD2 - TRBV19 CASSIVTSGLPSYEQYF TGTGCCAGTAGTATAGTGACTAGCGGACTACCCTCCTACGAGCAGTACTTC
TRBJ2-7 15 - - TRBV11-2 CASSFSPLGRGEQYF TGTGCCAGCAGCTTCTCCCCCCTAGGGCGAGGGGAGCAGTACTTC
TRBJ1-2 12 - - TRBV7-6 CASSLSGYGYTF TGTGCCAGCAGCTTATCGGGGTATGGCTACACCTTC
TRBJ2-7 13 - - TRBV7-9 CASRRARGDEQYF TGTGCCAGCAGGAGGGCCCGGGGAGACGAGCAGTACTTC
TRBJ1-1 11 TRBD1 - TRBV5-4 CAGGTAAEAFF TGTGCCGGGGGGACAGCCGCTGAAGCTTTCTTT
TRBJ1-5 13 - - TRBV6-1 CASSEGRNQPQHF TGTGCCAGCAGTGAAGGGAGGAATCAGCCCCAGCATTTT
TRBJ1-2 11 - - TRBV29-1 CSVEPGSGYTF TGCAGCGTTGAGCCCGGTAGTGGCTACACCTTC
TRBJ2-5 14 TRBD2 - TRBV5-4 CASSAGGSWETQYF TGTGCCAGCAGCGCGGGGGGATCCTGGGAGACCCAGTACTTC
TRBJ1-4 15 TRBD1 - TRBV19 CASSTGRDRVEKLFF TGTGCCAGTAGTACCGGCCGGGACAGGGTGGAAAAACTGTTTTTT
TRBJ1-6 15 - - TRBV6-5 CASSYRRRYNSPLHF TGTGCCAGCAGTTACCGGAGGAGATATAATTCACCCCTCCACTTT
TRBJ1-6 15 TRBD1 - TRBV11-3 CASSLRGRDNSPLHF TGTGCCAGCAGCCTCAGGGGGCGCGATAATTCACCCCTCCACTTT
TRBJ2-7 16 TRBD1 - TRBV29-1 CSVEARGQGDPYEQYF TGCAGCGTTGAAGCCAGGGGACAGGGGGACCCCTACGAGCAGTACTTC
TRBJ2-3 16 TRBD1 - TRBV6-4 CASPEPTGIFLDTQYF TGTGCCAGCCCCGAACCGACAGGGATTTTTCTAGATACGCAGTATTTT
TRBJ1-2 14 - once TRBV7-2 CASSLEAGDYGYTF TGTGCCAGCAGCTTAGAAGCAGGGGACTATGGCTACACCTTC
TRBJ2-3 15 TRBD1 once TRBV10-1 CASSEDMTGLDTQYF TGCGCCAGCAGTGAGGATATGACAGGGCTAGATACGCAGTATTTT
TRBJ1-3 15 - - TRBV6-5 CASSYSARSGNTIYF TGTGCCAGCAGTTACTCAGCGCGGTCTGGAAACACCATATATTTT
TRBJ2-1 18 - - TRBV18 CASSPVLRRERSYNEQFF TGTGCCAGCTCACCAGTTTTGAGGCGGGAACGCTCCTACAATGAGCAGTTCTTC
TRBJ1-1 13 - - TRBV7-5 CVRSPTENTEAFF TGTGTCAGAAGCCCGACAGAGAACACTGAAGCTTTCTTT
TRBJ2-5 16 TRBD1 once TRBV5-1 CASSIGTGGREETQYF TGCGCCAGCAGCATCGGGACAGGGGGCCGTGAGGAGACCCAGTACTTC
TRBJ1-1 14 - - TRBV14 CASSHDRRVTEAFF TGTGCCAGCAGCCACGATCGCCGGGTCACTGAAGCTTTCTTT
TRBJ2-7 12 - - TRBV7-9 CASSLQIYEQYF TGTGCCAGCAGCCTACAGATCTACGAGCAGTACTTC
TRBJ1-2 14 - once TRBV4-2 CASSPLNPVYGYTF TGTGCCAGCAGCCCGCTAAACCCGGTCTATGGCTACACCTTC
TRBJ2-5 16 - - TRBV5-1 CASSLISGAGQETQYF TGCGCCAGCAGCTTGATATCTGGGGCAGGACAAGAGACCCAGTACTTC